This entry concerns a single TCR beta chain. Deletions cut 4 bases from V and 4 bases from J, with 17 bases between. The germline V gene encodes CDR1 DFQATT and CDR2 SNEGSKA (reference sequence). The CDR3 totals 15 residues. The entry originates in a study of blood T cells in healthy people across ages. It was with a sample-barcoded 5' primer and a J-beta primer mix that a second PCR of roughly 7 to 12 cycles was run. MiXCR was run by TCRdb on the 5' RACE reads, yielding one entry per CDR3 protein. The table includes about 780,000 distinct CDR3 sequences, approximately 65% detected once. This receptor was taken from a man in his thirties or forties in good health. Source material: blood. The chain is built from TRBV20-1 and TRBJ2-1; D gene uncertain. As DNA, the CDR3 is TGCAGTGCTAAAAAGGACCCGGCCTCTTACAATGAGCAGTTCTTC. Protein product: CSAKKDPASYNEQFF.